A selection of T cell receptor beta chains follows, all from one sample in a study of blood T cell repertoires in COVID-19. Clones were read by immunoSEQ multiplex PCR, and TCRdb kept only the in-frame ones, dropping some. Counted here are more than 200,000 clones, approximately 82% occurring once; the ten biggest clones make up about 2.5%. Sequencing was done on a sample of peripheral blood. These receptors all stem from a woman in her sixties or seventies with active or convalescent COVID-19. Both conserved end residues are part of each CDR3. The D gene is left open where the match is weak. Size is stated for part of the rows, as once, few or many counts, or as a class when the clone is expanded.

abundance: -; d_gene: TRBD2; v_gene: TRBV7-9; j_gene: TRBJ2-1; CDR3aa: CASSLGGRASYEQFF; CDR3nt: TGTGCCAGCAGCTTAGGGGGGAGGGCCTCCTATGAGCAGTTCTTC
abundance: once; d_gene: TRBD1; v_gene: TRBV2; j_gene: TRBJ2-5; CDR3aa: CASQDRDETQYF; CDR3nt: TGTGCCAGCCAGGACAGGGACGAGACCCAGTACTTC
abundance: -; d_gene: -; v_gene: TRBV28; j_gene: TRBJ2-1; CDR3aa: CASRRRPSSYNEQFF; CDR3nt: TGTGCCAGTAGAAGGAGGCCGAGCTCCTACAATGAGCAGTTCTTC
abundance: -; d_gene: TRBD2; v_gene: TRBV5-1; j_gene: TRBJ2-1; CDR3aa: CASSLGLAGSYNEQFF; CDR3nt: TGCGCCAGCAGCTTAGGACTAGCGGGCTCCTACAATGAGCAGTTCTTC
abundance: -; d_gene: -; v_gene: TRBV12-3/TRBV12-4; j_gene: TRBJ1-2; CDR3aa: CASSFISYGYTF; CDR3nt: TGTGCCAGCAGTTTTATATCCTATGGCTACACCTTC
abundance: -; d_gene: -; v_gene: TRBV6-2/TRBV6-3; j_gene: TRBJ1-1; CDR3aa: CASSAGWTEAFF; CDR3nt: TGTGCCAGCAGTGCAGGGTGGACTGAAGCTTTCTTT
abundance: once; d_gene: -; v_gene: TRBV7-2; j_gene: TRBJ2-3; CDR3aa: CASSLNGGVTDTQYF; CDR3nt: TGTGCCAGCAGCTTGAACGGGGGTGTGACGGATACGCAGTATTTT
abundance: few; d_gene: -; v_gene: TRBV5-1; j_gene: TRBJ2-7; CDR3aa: CASSYSSPGYGSYEQYF; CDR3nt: TGCGCCAGCTCATATAGTTCTCCGGGATATGGGAGCTACGAGCAGTACTTC
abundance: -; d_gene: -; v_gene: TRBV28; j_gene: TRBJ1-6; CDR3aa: CATAPGFDNSPLHF; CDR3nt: TGTGCCACCGCCCCCGGTTTCGATAATTCACCCCTCCACTTT
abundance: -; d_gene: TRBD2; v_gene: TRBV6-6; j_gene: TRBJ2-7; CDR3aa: CASSALRAAGGEQYF; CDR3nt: TGTGCCAGCAGTGCCCTAAGGGCAGCCGGGGGGGAGCAGTACTTC
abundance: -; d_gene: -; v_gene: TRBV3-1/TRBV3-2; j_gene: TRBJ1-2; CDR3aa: CASSQEGHYGYTF; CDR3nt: TGTGCCAGCAGCCAAGAGGGCCACTATGGCTACACCTTC
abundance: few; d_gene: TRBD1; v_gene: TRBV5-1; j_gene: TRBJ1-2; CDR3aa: CASSITGGYGYTF; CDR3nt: TGCGCCAGCAGCATAACAGGGGGGTACGGCTACACCTTC
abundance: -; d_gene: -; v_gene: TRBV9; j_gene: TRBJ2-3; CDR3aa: CASSVRGTYTDTQYF; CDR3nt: TGTGCCAGCAGCGTTAGGGGGACCTACACAGATACGCAGTATTTT
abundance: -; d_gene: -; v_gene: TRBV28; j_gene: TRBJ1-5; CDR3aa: CASRPVGNQPQHF; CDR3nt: TGTGCCAGCAGGCCGGTCGGGAATCAGCCCCAGCATTTT
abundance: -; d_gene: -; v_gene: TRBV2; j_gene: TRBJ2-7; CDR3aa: CASSPWGRVGYEQYF; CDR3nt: TGTGCCAGCAGTCCCTGGGGCAGAGTGGGGTACGAGCAGTACTTC
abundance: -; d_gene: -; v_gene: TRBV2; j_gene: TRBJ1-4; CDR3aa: CASRAGSLNEKLFF; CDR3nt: TGTGCCAGCAGAGCCGGGTCCTTGAATGAAAAACTGTTTTTT
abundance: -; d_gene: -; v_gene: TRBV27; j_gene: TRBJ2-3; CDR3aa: CASRVEGAGDTQYF; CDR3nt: TGTGCCAGTCGGGTGGAGGGGGCAGGAGATACGCAGTATTTT
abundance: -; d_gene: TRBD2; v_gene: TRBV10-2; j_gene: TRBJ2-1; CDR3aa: CASRIAGVSYNEQFF; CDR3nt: TGCGCCAGCAGAATAGCGGGAGTTTCCTACAATGAGCAGTTCTTC
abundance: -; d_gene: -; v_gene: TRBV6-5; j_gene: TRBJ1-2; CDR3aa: CASGLREGDYGYTF; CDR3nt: TGTGCCAGCGGCCTCAGGGAAGGGGACTATGGCTACACCTTC
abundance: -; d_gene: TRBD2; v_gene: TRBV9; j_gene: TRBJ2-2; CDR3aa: CASSVTGLAVNTGELFF; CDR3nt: TGTGCCAGCAGCGTAACCGGACTAGCGGTGAACACCGGGGAGCTGTTTTTT
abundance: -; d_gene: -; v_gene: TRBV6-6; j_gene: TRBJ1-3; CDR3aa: CASSGRGLAGNTIYF; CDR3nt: TGTGCCAGCAGTGGGCGGGGTCTAGCTGGAAACACCATATATTTT
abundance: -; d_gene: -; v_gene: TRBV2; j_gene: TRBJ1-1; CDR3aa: CATEGGVNTEAFF; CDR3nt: TGTGCCACAGAGGGAGGAGTGAACACTGAAGCTTTCTTT
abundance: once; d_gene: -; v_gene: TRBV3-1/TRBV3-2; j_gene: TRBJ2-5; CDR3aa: CASSPSDFEETQYF; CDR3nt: TGTGCCAGCAGCCCCTCGGACTTTGAAGAGACCCAGTACTTC
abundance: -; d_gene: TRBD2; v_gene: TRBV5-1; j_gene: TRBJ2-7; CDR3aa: CASSLGLAGGTSYEQYF; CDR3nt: TGCGCCAGCAGCCTGGGTCTAGCGGGAGGAACCTCCTACGAGCAGTACTTC
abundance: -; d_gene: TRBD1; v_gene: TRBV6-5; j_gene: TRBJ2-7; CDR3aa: CASRTGASYEQYF; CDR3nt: TGTGCCAGCAGGACAGGGGCGTCCTACGAGCAGTACTTC
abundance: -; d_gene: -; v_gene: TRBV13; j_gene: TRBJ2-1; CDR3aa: CASRAADYEQFF; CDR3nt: TGTGCCAGCAGGGCCGCGGACTATGAGCAGTTCTTC
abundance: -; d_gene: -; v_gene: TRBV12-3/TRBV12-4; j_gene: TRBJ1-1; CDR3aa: CASSYGRSEAFF; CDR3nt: TGTGCCAGCAGTTACGGTCGTTCTGAAGCTTTCTTT